This T cell receptor (beta chain) is drawn from a study of shared clonotypes between healthy human individuals. The authors' processing: Filtering of immunoSEQ junctional sequences could not match full-length read filtering. Produced via immunoSEQ multiplex PCR; TCRdb's table is partial and in-frame only. That table is the source of V, J and clone size, and D and trimming were worked out from the DNA. The sample has 2 million to 2.5 million clones, approximately 95% seen once. Whole-study results and caveats: Relative to clonotypes present in all four donors, those not shared had lower generation probabilities. Naive CD4 clonotypes overlapped across a handful of donors at around 4.7%.

The V end lost 6 bases, the J end lost 2 bases, and 13 bases lay between the germline ends. CDR1 MDHEN and CDR2 SYDVKM come from the germline V gene. The CDR3 is 14 amino acids. Concerning this clone itself: Its antigen is not known. In the same sample, other DNA sequences code for this CDR3.

The receptor was derived from a man between 18 and 35 years old in good health. Some clones in this sample may be carry-over from other donors' samples. The specimen sequenced was naive CD4+ T cells from PBMCs. Subset defined: CD45RA+ positively selected. The gene calls are TRBV28 and TRBJ1-1; D remains ambiguous. This chain's CDR3 is CASSPRALNTEAFF. Written as DNA, the CDR3 is TGTGCCAGCAGCCCTCGGGCCCTAAACACTGAAGCTTTCTTT. The full variable domain, in which reference TRBV28 and TRBJ1-1 provide the parts outside the CDR3, is DVKVTQSSRYLVKRTGEKVFLECVQDMDHENMFWYRQDPGLGLRLIYFSYDVKMKEKGDIPEGYSVSREKKERFSLILESASTNQTSMYLCASSPRALNTEAFFGQGTRLTVV.